The 17 T cell receptor beta chains below were found in one sample sequenced in a study of response to subunit inactivated influenza vaccine. From the RT-PCR reads, TCRdb called clonotypes with MiXCR, one entry per CDR3 protein. This sample has around 570,000 distinct CDR3 sequences, with approximately 11% found just once. This same sample was also part of a study on T cells expressing NK-cell markers. As that report states: Libraries used 5'RACE template switching adding universal primer site and UMIs.

Sequencing was performed on PBMCs from blood, taken on the day of vaccination. The receptors were sampled from a man aged 50 or older who received an inactivated influenza vaccine.

The V gene is TRBV4-3, the J gene TRBJ1-1, with unresolved D. Germline assignment: CDR1 LGHNA and CDR2 YSLEER. CDR3 length: 15 residues. V was pared by 0 bases and J by 3 bases, with 11 bases between. CDR3 sequence: CASSQEIGSYTEAFF. CDR3 nucleotides: TGCGCCAGCAGCCAAGAAATTGGATCTTACACTGAAGCTTTCTTT.

This clonotype was detected many times. The genes are TRBV9 and TRBJ2-5; D may be TRBD2 (5 bases). Trimming took off 4 bases at V and 7 bases at J, with 17 bases between the two ends. The CDR3 spans 14 residues. In germline, CDR1 is SGDLS, CDR2 YYNGEE. The CDR3 region is CASSLGLAGGTQYF. CDR3 coding DNA: TGTGCCAGCAGCCTAGGGCTAGCTGGTGGGACCCAGTACTTC. The full variable domain, with the rest looked up from reference TRBV9 and TRBJ2-5, is DSGVTQTPKHLITATGQRVTLRCSPRSGDLSVYWYQQSLDQGLQFLIQYYNGEERAKGNILERFSAQQFPDLHSELNLSSLELGDSALYFCASSLGLAGGTQYFGPGTRLLVL.

This chain uses TRBV20-1 with TRBJ2-7; weak D call: TRBD2 (6 bases). From germline, CDR1 is DFQATT and CDR2 SNEGSKA (reference sequence). V dropped 0 bases and J dropped 5 bases, with 14 bases sitting between them. CDR3 length: 14 residues. The chain's CDR3 is CSARDLTSSHEQYF. The CDR3 DNA follows: TGCAGTGCTAGAGACCTGACTAGTTCCCACGAGCAGTACTTC.

This clonotype was counted between two and nine times. The V gene is TRBV29-1, the J gene TRBJ2-3; TRBD1 matches at 12 bases. The ends lost 6 bases at V and 2 bases at J; junction bases unmatched: 3. In germline, CDR1 is SQVTM, CDR2 ANQGSEA. CDR3 length: 14 residues. For the CDR3, the DNA is TGCAGCGTCGGGACAGGGGGCCCCACAGATACGCAGTATTTT. Translated: CSVGTGGPTDTQYF.

The J gene is TRBJ2-5, the V gene TRBV20-1; perhaps D is TRBD1 or TRBD2 (5 bases each). Trimming took 6 bases from V and 0 from J, leaving 11 bases between them. Germline V gives CDR1 DFQATT, CDR2 SNEGSKA (reference sequence). The CDR3 covers 13 residues. The CDR3 region is CSAPGPHQETQYF. CDR3 DNA: TGCAGTGCCCCGGGACCCCACCAAGAGACCCAGTACTTC.

This chain links TRBV28 with TRBJ2-7; possibly TRBD1 for D (6 bases). From germline, CDR1 is MDHEN and CDR2 SYDVKM. V lost 10 bases to trimming and J lost 2 bases, with 18 bases between them. This CDR3 has 14 residues. DNA of the CDR3: TGTGCCATGGGCCCCGGGCCAGGGGCCTACGAGCAGTACTTC. This codes for CAMGPGPGAYEQYF.

A few counts support this clonotype. The rearrangement joins TRBV18 to TRBJ1-1; a possible D gene is TRBD1 (6 bases). This CDR3 region has 15 residues. The V gene lost 6 bases and the J gene lost 0 bases, with 14 bases spanning the gap. Looked up from germline, CDR1 is KGHSH and CDR2 is LQKENI. The CDR3 loop reads CASSTAGALNTEAFF. DNA for the CDR3: TGTGCCAGCTCCACCGCGGGGGCCCTGAACACTGAAGCTTTCTTT.

This clonotype showed up just a few times. This chain links TRBV19 with TRBJ2-6; D gene unclear. Deletions cut 8 bases from V and 0 bases from J, with 14 bases between. Germline V gene sequence: CDR1 LNHDA, CDR2 SQIVND (reference sequence). The CDR3 is 16 residues long. The CDR3 DNA is TGTGCCAGTTCCCCGGGCGGTAGCTCTGGGGCCAACGTCCTGACTTTC. Amino acid sequence: CASSPGGSSGANVLTF.

In its sample, this clonotype was seen a few times. The chain carries TRBV7-2 and TRBJ1-3, with D perhaps TRBD1 (6 bases). The germline CDR1 and CDR2 sequences are SGHTA and FQGNSA. The CDR3 consists of 15 residues. Trimming took off 5 bases at V and 4 bases at J, with 15 bases between the two ends. The CDR3 loop is CASSLQGIAGNTIYF. DNA for the CDR3: TGTGCCAGCAGCCTACAGGGTATCGCCGGAAACACCATATATTTT.

This clonotype was counted at least ten times. As DNA, the CDR3 is TGTGCCAGCAGTTACCGACAGGAGCACACCGGGGAGCTGTTTTTT. Amino acids: CASSYRQEHTGELFF. The chain carries TRBV6-5 and TRBJ2-2; the D gene is possibly TRBD1 (6 bases). V was trimmed by 2 bases and J by 3 bases, leaving 10 bases between them. There are 15 residues in the CDR3. Germline V CDR1 and CDR2: MNHEY, SVGAGI.

This clonotype was recorded at least ten times. The chain links TRBV12-3 or TRBV12-4 to TRBJ2-3; 7 nucleotides align to TRBD2. The V and J ends lost 8 bases and 3 bases, in that order; junction bases with no gene match: 8. This CDR3 is 14 amino acids long. The CDR3 region is CASGRARGTDTQYF. DNA of the CDR3: TGTGCCAGCGGGAGGGCCCGTGGAACAGATACGCAGTATTTT.

V gene TRBV4-2 combines with J gene TRBJ2-7; 11 bases fit TRBD2. Germline assignment: CDR1 LGHNA and CDR2 YNFKEQ. The CDR3 sequence is 16 residues long. J lost 2 bases, V lost 2 bases, and 5 bases had no gene match. Here the CDR3 reads CASSQPNSGRAYEQYF. CDR3 bases: TGTGCCAGCAGCCAACCCAATAGCGGGAGGGCCTACGAGCAGTACTTC.

This clonotype turned up a few times. The V gene is TRBV10-3, the J gene TRBJ2-7; tentative D call: TRBD1 (6 bases). This CDR3 has 14 amino acids. Between the trimmed V and J ends, which lost 2 bases and 6 bases, there was a span of 14 bases. Germline V gene data show CDR1 as ENHRY and CDR2 as SYGVKD. CDR3 DNA: TGTGCCATCAGTGAGGGCAGGGGCCGCAGCGAGCAGTACTTC. This translates into CAISEGRGRSEQYF.

The chain is built from TRBV20-1 and TRBJ1-5, with D uncertain. This CDR3 spans 12 amino acids. The V gene lost 1 base and the J gene lost 9 bases, with 10 bases spanning the gap. Germline assignment: CDR1 DFQATT and CDR2 SNEGSKA (reference sequence). The CDR3 region has the DNA TGCAGTGCTAGAGGGGCGCTTCGGCCCCAGCATTTT. Translation gives CSARGALRPQHF.

The table lists this clonotype with a few counts. The gene calls are TRBV3-1 and TRBJ2-3, with D unclear. Germline V gene sequence: CDR1 LGHDT, CDR2 YNNKEL (reference sequence). The length of the CDR3 is 14 residues. V was pared by 5 bases and J by 4 bases, with 13 bases between. In DNA form, the CDR3 reads TGTGCCAGCAGCTCTTCCGCCGTGGCAGATACGCAGTATTTT. Its translation is CASSSSAVADTQYF.

This clonotype was seen a handful of times. The chain links TRBV4-3 to TRBJ2-7; a possible D gene is TRBD1 (5 bases). The CDR3 consists of 15 residues. The germline V gene has CDR1 LGHNA and CDR2 YSLEER. Trimming took off 0 bases at V and 4 bases at J, with 13 bases between the two ends. The CDR3 protein is CASSQDRDRRYEQYF. As DNA, the CDR3 is TGCGCCAGCAGCCAAGATAGAGACAGACGATACGAGCAGTACTTC.

The chain links TRBV30 to TRBJ2-2; the match to TRBD2 covers 7 bases. Germline-derived CDR1 and CDR2 are GTSNPN and SVGIG (reference sequence). V lost 2 bases and J lost 7; bases outside the gene matches: 7. The CDR3 sequence is 14 residues long. CDR3 loop: CAWSHMTSHGELFF. In DNA form, the CDR3 reads TGTGCCTGGAGTCACATGACTAGCCACGGGGAGCTGTTTTTT.